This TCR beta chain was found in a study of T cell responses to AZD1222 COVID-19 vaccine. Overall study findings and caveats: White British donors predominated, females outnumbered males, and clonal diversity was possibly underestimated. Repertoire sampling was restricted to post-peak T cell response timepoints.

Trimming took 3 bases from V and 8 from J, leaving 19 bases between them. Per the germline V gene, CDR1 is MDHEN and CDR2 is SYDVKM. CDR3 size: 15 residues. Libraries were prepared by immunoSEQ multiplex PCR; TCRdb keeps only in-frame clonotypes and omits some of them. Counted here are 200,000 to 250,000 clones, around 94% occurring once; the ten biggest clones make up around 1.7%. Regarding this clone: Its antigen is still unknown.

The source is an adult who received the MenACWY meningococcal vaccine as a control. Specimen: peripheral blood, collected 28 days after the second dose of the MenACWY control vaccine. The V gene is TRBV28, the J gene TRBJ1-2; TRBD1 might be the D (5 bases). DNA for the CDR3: TGTGCCAGCAGTTTTCCCCACGACAGATCGGGGGGCTACACCTTC. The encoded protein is CASSFPHDRSGGYTF.